The 20 T cell receptor beta chains reported below all come from one sample, sequenced in a study of CD8 T cells in ankylosing spondylitis. Findings of the study overall: A motif of eight or nine highly homologous TCR beta variants was seen as apparently characteristic of ankylosing spondylitis blood.

TCRdb re-analysed the 5' RACE reads in MiXCR, keeping a single row per CDR3 protein. This sample has roughly 220,000 distinct CDR3 sequences, with around 17% found just once. Antigen specificity for these receptors is unknown. The sample was blood, either unsorted or a sorted T cell fraction (not recorded which). These receptors all come from a male donor with ankylosing spondylitis.

Worth noting for this clonotype: At one end, the junction sequence differs from germline, possibly due to a read error. The chain couples TRBV12-3 or TRBV12-4 to TRBJ2-7; no clear D gene. The CDR3 has 18 amino acids. CDR3 loop: CACSPTEIDSPLSYEQYF. CDR3 DNA: TGTGCCTGCAGTCCCACCGAGATCGACTCGCCCCTCTCCTACGAGCAGTACTTC.

J is TRBJ1-1 and V is TRBV7-9; D not certain. CDR3 length equals 15 residues. V was clipped by 2 bases and J by 1 base, with 11 bases between them. Germline V gives CDR1 SEHNR, CDR2 FQNEAQ (reference sequence). Here the CDR3 reads CASSLIETENTEAFF. The CDR3 nucleotides are TGTGCCAGCAGCTTAATCGAGACGGAGAACACTGAAGCTTTCTTT. Looking up the rest from reference TRBV7-9 and TRBJ1-1 gives the full variable domain: DTGVSQNPRHKITKRGQNVTFRCDPISEHNRLYWYRQTLGQGPEFLTYFQNEAQLEKSRLLSDRFSAERPKGSFSTLEIQRTEQGDSAMYLCASSLIETENTEAFFGQGTRLTVV.

The chain employs TRBV27 and TRBJ2-3, with D unclear. Germline values: CDR1 MNHEY, CDR2 SMNVEV (reference sequence). CDR3 length equals 14 residues. V lost 3 bases to trimming and J lost 0 bases, with 7 bases between them. Here the CDR3 reads CASSFISSTDTQYF. The CDR3 nucleotides are TGTGCCAGCAGTTTTATAAGCAGCACAGATACGCAGTATTTT.

CDR3 sequence (DNA): TGTGCCAGCAGTTATTCGGGGAATTTCGGGCAGTACTTC. As protein: CASSYSGNFGQYF. The chain has TRBV6-2 or TRBV6-3 and TRBJ2-7, with D perhaps matching TRBD2 (5 bases). V was cut by 3 bases and J by 9 bases, with 15 bases left in between. CDR3 length: 13 amino acids. Germline CDR1 and CDR2: MNHEY and SVGEGT.

The V call is TRBV28, the J call TRBJ1-1; 9 bases agree with TRBD1. Germline lookup yields CDR1 MDHEN and CDR2 SYDVKM. The CDR3 is made up of 16 amino acids. V dropped 1 base and J dropped 5; count of bases not matched to a gene: 8. CDR3 bases: TGTGCCAGCAGTTTATTTGTCCGACAGGGGGGAACTGAAGCTTTCTTT. Its protein product is CASSLFVRQGGTEAFF.

This clonotype showed up just a few times. The chain recombines TRBV29-1 with TRBJ2-4; 11 bases line up with TRBD1. CDR1 and CDR2 (germline): SQVTM, ANQGSEA. Germline trimming cut 0 bases from V and 2 bases from J; bases unmatched to any gene: 6. The CDR3 extends over 17 amino acids. The CDR3: CSVEETGQGATKNIQYF. CDR3 bases: TGCAGCGTTGAAGAAACAGGACAGGGGGCAACCAAAAACATTCAGTACTTC. Complete variable domain (other parts from reference TRBV29-1 and TRBJ2-4): SAVISQKPSRDICQRGTSLTIQCQVDSQVTMMFWYRQQPGQSLTLIATANQGSEATYESGFVIDKFPISRPNLTFSTLTVSNMSPEDSSIYLCSVEETGQGATKNIQYFGAGTRLSVL.

This clonotype has a handful of counts. The rearrangement links TRBV28 to TRBJ2-1; D not certain. The CDR3 sequence is 13 residues long. Germline V gives CDR1 MDHEN, CDR2 SYDVKM. Trimming cost V 4 bases and J 9 bases, with 13 bases left between them. In DNA, the CDR3 is TGTGCCAGCAGTTCGTCACCCTTGGGTGAGCAGTTCTTC. Translation gives CASSSSPLGEQFF.

This clonotype was observed a few times. The genes are TRBV29-1 and TRBJ2-1, with 8 bases matching TRBD2. Germline V CDR1 and CDR2: SQVTM, ANQGSEA. CDR3 length equals 11 residues. CDR3 amino acids: CAGLEYNEQFF. The CDR3 coding sequence is TGCGCGGGACTAGAGTACAATGAGCAGTTCTTC.

This rearrangement joins TRBV12-3 or TRBV12-4 to TRBJ2-1; D assignment may be TRBD1 or TRBD2 (5 bases each). This CDR3 spans 12 amino acids. The V end was cut by 1 base, the J end by 9 bases, with 7 bases between. For the CDR3, the DNA is TGTGCCAGCAGTTTAGGAGGGGCTGAGCAGTTCTTC. Its protein is CASSLGGAEQFF.

This clonotype was recorded once. This sequence joins TRBV2 and TRBJ2-1, with 10 positions matching TRBD2. CDR1 and CDR2 from the germline V gene are SNHLY and FYNNEI. The V gene end was trimmed by 6 bases and the J gene end by 7 bases; junction bases not matched to a gene: 9. CDR3 size: 15 residues. CDR3 coding DNA: TGTGCCAGCAGGCCCAGCGGGGGGGAATTGAATGAGCAGTTCTTC. Translation: CASRPSGGELNEQFF.

The chain recombines TRBV13 with TRBJ2-2; 14 bases are a match to TRBD2. This CDR3 region has 20 residues. Germline V CDR1 and CDR2: PRHDT, FYEKMQ (reference sequence). With 5 bases clipped from V and 1 base from J, the junction kept 12 bases outside the gene matches. The CDR3 here is CASSPQGGLAGGLNTGELFF. The CDR3, as DNA: TGTGCCAGCAGCCCCCAAGGCGGACTAGCGGGAGGACTGAACACCGGGGAGCTGTTTTTT. Drawing the rest from reference TRBV13 and TRBJ2-2, the complete variable domain is AAGVIQSPRHLIKEKRETATLKCYPIPRHDTVYWYQQGPGQDPQFLISFYEKMQSDKGSIPDRFSAQQFSDYHSELNMSSLELGDSALYFCASSPQGGLAGGLNTGELFFGEGSRLTVL.

In this sample, this clonotype turned up a few times. CDR3 DNA: TGCAGTGCGGAAGGAGCGGACTCCTACGAGCAGTACTTC. Its protein is CSAEGADSYEQYF. The chain uses TRBV20-1 and TRBJ2-7; D might be TRBD2 (5 bases). Between the trimmed V and J ends, which lost 6 bases and 0 bases, there was a span of 12 bases. Germline V gene sequence: CDR1 DFQATT, CDR2 SNEGSKA (reference sequence). The CDR3 totals 13 residues.

This clonotype has a handful of counts. The CDR3 spells CASSQEEGAGELFF. In DNA form, the CDR3 reads TGCGCCAGCAGCCAAGAGGAAGGGGCCGGGGAGCTGTTTTTT. The chain links TRBV4-1 to TRBJ2-2; tentative D call: TRBD1 (5 bases). Germline CDR1 is MGHRA and CDR2 is YSYEKL. The CDR3 is 14 residues long. The V end was cut by 0 bases, the J end by 6 bases, with 8 bases between.

A few counts support this clonotype. V gene TRBV12-3 or TRBV12-4 combines with J gene TRBJ1-4, with D possibly being TRBD1 (5 bases). The ends were cut back, 6 bases at V and 0 bases at J, with 8 bases in the middle. This CDR3 has 14 amino acids. The CDR3: CASRPGTTNEKLFF. The CDR3 DNA reads as TGTGCCAGCAGGCCAGGGACAACTAATGAAAAACTGTTTTTT.

This clonotype was recorded at least ten times. This chain connects TRBV12-3 or TRBV12-4 to TRBJ2-5, with no clear D. CDR3 length: 13 amino acids. V was clipped by 6 bases and J by 3 bases, with 11 bases between them. The CDR3 region is CASSPWTEETQYF. The CDR3 DNA is TGTGCCAGCAGCCCCTGGACGGAAGAGACCCAGTACTTC.

This chain uses TRBV12-3 or TRBV12-4 with TRBJ2-3, with 14 bases aligning to TRBD2. CDR3 length: 18 amino acids. J was trimmed by 0 bases and V by 7 bases; bases with no gene match: 9. CDR3 DNA: TGTGCCAGCAATATGGGACTAGCGGGGGAGCGTAGCACAGATACGCAGTATTTT. The encoded protein is CASNMGLAGERSTDTQYF.

This clonotype appeared many times. The CDR3 nucleotides are TGTGCCAGCAGTCCCTCGGGTAGTGATGGATACGAGCAGTACTTC. Protein: CASSPSGSDGYEQYF. This rearrangement joins TRBV27 to TRBJ2-7; unclear D gene. Germline assignment: CDR1 MNHEY and CDR2 SMNVEV (reference sequence). The CDR3 has 15 amino acids. V was clipped by 5 bases and J by 4 bases, with 18 bases between them.

In its sample, this clonotype was seen a few times. The chain combines TRBV6-2 or TRBV6-3 with TRBJ2-1; 7 bases match TRBD2. Germline CDR1 and CDR2: MNHEY and SVGEGT. V was pared by 1 base and J by 0 bases, with 6 bases of the junction left unmatched. The CDR3 has 17 residues. The CDR3 bases are TGTGCCAGCAGTTACTTTGCGGGGGTTAGCTCCTACAATGAGCAGTTCTTC. This encodes CASSYFAGVSSYNEQFF.

The V call is TRBV7-8, the J call TRBJ2-7, with 7 bases fitting TRBD2. The CDR3 spans 15 residues. Germline values: CDR1 SGHVS, CDR2 FQNEAQ. V shed 2 bases and J 0 bases; nucleotides not matched to a gene: 4. The CDR3 here is CASSLWGGSSYEQYF. The CDR3 region has the DNA TGTGCCAGCAGCTTATGGGGCGGGAGCTCCTACGAGCAGTACTTC.

The table lists this clonotype with a count of one. The rearrangement uses TRBV7-8 and TRBJ2-1; D is perhaps TRBD1 or TRBD2 (6 bases each). The germline V gene encodes CDR1 SGHVS and CDR2 FQNEAQ. The CDR3 runs 14 residues. V gave up 5 bases and J gave up 2 bases, with 10 bases separating them. CDR3 protein: CASSPGAPYNEQFF. The DNA of the CDR3 is TGTGCCAGCAGCCCGGGGGCCCCCTACAATGAGCAGTTCTTC.